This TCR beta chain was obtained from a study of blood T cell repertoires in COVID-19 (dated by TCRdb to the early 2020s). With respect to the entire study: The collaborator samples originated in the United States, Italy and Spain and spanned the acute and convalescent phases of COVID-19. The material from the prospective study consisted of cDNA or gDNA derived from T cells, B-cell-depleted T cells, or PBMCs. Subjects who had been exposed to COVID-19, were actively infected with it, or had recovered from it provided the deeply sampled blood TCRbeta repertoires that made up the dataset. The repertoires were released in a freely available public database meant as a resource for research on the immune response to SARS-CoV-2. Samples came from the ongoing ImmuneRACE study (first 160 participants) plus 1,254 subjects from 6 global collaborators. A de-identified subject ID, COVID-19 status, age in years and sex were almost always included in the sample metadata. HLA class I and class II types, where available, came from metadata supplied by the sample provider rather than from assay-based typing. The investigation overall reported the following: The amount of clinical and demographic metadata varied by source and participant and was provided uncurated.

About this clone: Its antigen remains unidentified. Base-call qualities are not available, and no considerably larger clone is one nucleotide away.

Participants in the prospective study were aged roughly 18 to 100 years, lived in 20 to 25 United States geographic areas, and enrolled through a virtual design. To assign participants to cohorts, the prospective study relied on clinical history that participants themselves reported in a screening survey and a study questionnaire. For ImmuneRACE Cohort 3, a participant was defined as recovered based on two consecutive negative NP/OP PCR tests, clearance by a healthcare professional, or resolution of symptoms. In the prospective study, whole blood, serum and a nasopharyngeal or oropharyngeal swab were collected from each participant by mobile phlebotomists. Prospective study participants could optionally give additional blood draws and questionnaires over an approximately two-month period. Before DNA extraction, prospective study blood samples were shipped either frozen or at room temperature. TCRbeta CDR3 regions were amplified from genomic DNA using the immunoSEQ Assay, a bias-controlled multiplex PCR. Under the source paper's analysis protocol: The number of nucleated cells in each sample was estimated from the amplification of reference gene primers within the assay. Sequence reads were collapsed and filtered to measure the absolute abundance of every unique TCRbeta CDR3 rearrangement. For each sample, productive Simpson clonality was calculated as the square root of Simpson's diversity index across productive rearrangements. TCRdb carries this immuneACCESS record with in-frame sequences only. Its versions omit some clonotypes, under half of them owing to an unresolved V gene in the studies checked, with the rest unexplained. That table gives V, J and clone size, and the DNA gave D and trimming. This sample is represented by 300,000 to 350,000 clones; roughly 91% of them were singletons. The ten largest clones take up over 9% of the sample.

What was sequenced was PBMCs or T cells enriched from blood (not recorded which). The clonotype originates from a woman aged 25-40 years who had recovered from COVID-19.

The CDR3 sequence is CASSESGGVETQYF. The DNA sequence follows: TGCGCCAGCAGTGAGTCAGGAGGGGTAGAGACCCAGTACTTC. The V and J genes are TRBV10-1 and TRBJ2-5; 6 matching bases give a weak D call of TRBD2. CDR3 length: 14 amino acids, cysteine to phenylalanine. This entry keeps only the CDR3 DNA: 42 bases, framed from base 1. CDR1 and CDR2 are read off the germline V gene (reference sequence) as WNHNN and SYGVQD. The junction shows trimming of 0 bases on V and 4 bases on J, plus 9 bases between the germline ends.